The sequence of this TCR beta chain was determined in a study of blood T cells in healthy people across ages. The authors ran a second PCR of about 7 to 11 cycles using a sample-barcoded 5' primer and a J-beta primer mix. One entry per CDR3 protein results from TCRdb running MiXCR on the 5' RACE reads. In the table there are fewer than 700,000 distinct CDR3 sequences, roughly 48% of which are singletons. This clonotype turned up a few times. Investigators took roughly 10 milliliters of peripheral blood from every donor. There were at least 5.5 micrograms of total RNA extracted from every sample. Germline lookup yields CDR1 SGHTA and CDR2 FQGNSA. This CDR3 is 16 amino acids long. Trimming took 4 bases from V and 2 from J; bases not matched to a gene: 9.

Sequenced input: blood. The sequence was collected from a man at least 80 years old in good health. V is TRBV7-2 and J is TRBJ1-2; 8 bases agree with TRBD1. The CDR3 DNA sequence: TGTGCCAGCAGCTCCGGACAGGGATCATTAAACTATGGCTACACCTTC. Amino acids: CASSSGQGSLNYGYTF. Combining the CDR3 with reference TRBV7-2 and TRBJ1-2 gives the whole variable domain GAGVSQSPSNKVTEKGKDVELRCDPISGHTALYWYRQSLGQGLEFLIYFQGNSAPDKSGLPSDRFSAERTGGSVSTLTIQRTQQEDSAVYLCASSSGQGSLNYGYTFGSGTRLTVV.